This note documents a single TCR beta chain sequence. This record comes from a study of blood T cell repertoires in COVID-19. Study summary: The study drew acute and convalescent COVID-19 samples from the United States, Italy and Spain. Sample material is recorded as cDNA or gDNA derived from T cells, B-cell-depleted T cells, or PBMCs.

Germline V gene data show CDR1 as ENHRY and CDR2 as SYGVKD. J gave up 0 bases and V 4 bases, and 13 bases lay outside the gene matches. This CDR3 region has 19 residues. TCRdb's table, derived via immunoSEQ multiplex PCR, lists solely in-frame clones and lacks some. The sample includes about 140,000 clones, around nine tenths of them seen just once. Sequenced sample: peripheral blood. The sequence was collected from a woman between 50 and 59 years old with active or convalescent COVID-19. The chain joins TRBV10-3 to TRBJ1-3; TRBD1 matches 9 bases. CDR3 residues: CAISGHRTGDVSSGNTIYF. In nucleotides, the CDR3 is TGTGCCATCAGTGGCCACAGGACAGGGGACGTCAGCTCTGGAAACACCATATATTTT.